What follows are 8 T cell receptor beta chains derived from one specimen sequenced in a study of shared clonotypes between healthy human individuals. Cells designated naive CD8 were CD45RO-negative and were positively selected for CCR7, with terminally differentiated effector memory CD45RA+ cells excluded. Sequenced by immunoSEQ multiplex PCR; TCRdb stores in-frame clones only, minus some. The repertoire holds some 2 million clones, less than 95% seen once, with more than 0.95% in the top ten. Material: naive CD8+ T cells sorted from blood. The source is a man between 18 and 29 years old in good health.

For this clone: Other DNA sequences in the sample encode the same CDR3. CDR3: CASSLAGGYGYTF. The DNA for the CDR3 is TGTGCCAGCAGCTTAGCGGGGGGCTATGGCTACACCTTC. This chain joins TRBV7-9 and TRBJ1-2; D possibly corresponds to TRBD1 (5 bases). CDR1 is SEHNR and CDR2 is FQNEAQ in the germline V gene (reference sequence). CDR3 length: 13 amino acids. The V gene lost 0 bases and the J gene lost 4 bases, with 6 bases spanning the gap.

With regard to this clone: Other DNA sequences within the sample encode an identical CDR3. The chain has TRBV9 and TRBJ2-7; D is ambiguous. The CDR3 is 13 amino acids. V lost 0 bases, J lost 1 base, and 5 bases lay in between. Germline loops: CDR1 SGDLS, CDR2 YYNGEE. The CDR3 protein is CASSVGPSYEQYF. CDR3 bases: TGTGCCAGCAGCGTAGGACCATCCTACGAGCAGTACTTC.

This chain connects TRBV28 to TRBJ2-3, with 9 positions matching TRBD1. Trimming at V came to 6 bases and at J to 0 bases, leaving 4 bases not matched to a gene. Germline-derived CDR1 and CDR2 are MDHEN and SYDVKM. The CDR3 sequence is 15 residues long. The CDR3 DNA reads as TGTGCCAGCAGCCCAACAGGGGGCAGCACAGATACGCAGTATTTT. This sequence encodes CASSPTGGSTDTQYF.

DNA for the CDR3: TGCGCCAGCAGGGCCCTCTGGACTAGCGGGAGGTTCGCCTACAATGAGCAGTTCTTC. It codes for CASRALWTSGRFAYNEQFF. The V gene is TRBV10-2, the J gene TRBJ2-1; 14 bases align to TRBD2. The J segment lost 2 bases and the V segment lost 6 bases, leaving 12 bases of the junction unmatched. The CDR3 totals 19 residues. Germline V gives CDR1 WSHSY, CDR2 SAAADI.

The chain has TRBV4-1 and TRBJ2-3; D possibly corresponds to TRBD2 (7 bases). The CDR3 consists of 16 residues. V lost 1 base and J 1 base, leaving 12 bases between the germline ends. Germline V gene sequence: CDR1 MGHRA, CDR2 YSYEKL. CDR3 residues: CASSQGGGAGTDTQYF. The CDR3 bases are TGCGCCAGCAGCCAAGGGGGGGGCGCCGGCACAGATACGCAGTATTTT.

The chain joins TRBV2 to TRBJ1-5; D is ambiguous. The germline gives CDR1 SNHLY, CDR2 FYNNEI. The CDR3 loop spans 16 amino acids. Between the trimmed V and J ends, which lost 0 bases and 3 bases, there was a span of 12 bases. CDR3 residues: CASSEAVGWNNQPQHF. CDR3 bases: TGTGCCAGCAGTGAAGCTGTGGGGTGGAACAATCAGCCCCAGCATTTT.

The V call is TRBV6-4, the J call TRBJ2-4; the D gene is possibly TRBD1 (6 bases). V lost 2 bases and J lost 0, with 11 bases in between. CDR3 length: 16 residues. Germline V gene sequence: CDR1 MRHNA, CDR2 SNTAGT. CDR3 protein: CASSDRDTLAKNIQYF. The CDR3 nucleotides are TGTGCCAGCAGTGACCGGGACACGCTAGCCAAAAACATTCAGTACTTC.

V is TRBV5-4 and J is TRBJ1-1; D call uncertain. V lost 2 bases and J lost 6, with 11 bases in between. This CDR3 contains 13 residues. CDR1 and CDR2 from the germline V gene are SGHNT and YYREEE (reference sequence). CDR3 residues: CASSFYSGAEAFF. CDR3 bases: TGTGCCAGCAGCTTCTACTCTGGGGCTGAAGCTTTCTTT.